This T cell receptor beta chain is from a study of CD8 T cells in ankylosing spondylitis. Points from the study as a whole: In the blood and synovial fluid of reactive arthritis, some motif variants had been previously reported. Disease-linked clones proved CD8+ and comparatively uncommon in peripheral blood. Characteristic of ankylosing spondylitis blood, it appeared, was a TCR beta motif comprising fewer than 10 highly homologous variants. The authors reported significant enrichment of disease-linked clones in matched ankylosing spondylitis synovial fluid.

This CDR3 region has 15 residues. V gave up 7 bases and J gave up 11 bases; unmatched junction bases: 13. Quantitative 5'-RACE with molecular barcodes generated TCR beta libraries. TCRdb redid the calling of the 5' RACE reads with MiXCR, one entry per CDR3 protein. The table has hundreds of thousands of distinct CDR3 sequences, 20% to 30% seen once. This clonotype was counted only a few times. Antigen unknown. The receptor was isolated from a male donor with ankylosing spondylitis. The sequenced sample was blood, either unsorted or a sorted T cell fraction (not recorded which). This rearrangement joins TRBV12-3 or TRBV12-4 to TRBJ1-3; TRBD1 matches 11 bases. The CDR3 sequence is CASNPKGTGGFSIYF. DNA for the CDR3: TGTGCCAGCAACCCCAAGGGGACAGGGGGTTTTTCCATATATTTT.